The rows below give T cell receptor beta chains drawn from one sample of a study of blood T cell repertoires in COVID-19. Some clones are missing from TCRdb's copy, which holds only in-frame ones; the method was immunoSEQ multiplex PCR. The table lists 11,000 to 15,000 clones, around 89% of them singletons. Input material: peripheral blood. The receptors originated from a man aged 45 to 65 with active COVID-19. Each CDR3 is given with its conserved first and last residue. A D gene is named only where the DNA matches it firmly. Clone size is stated in some rows and not others, as once, few, many or a class when expanded.

>NA|TRBJ2-6|NA|16|TRBV18
CASSPTRGSGANVLTF
TGTGCCAGCTCACCAACCAGGGGCTCTGGGGCCAACGTCCTGACTTTC
>NA|TRBJ2-3|NA|17|TRBV19
CASRRRAGTPSTDTQYF
TGTGCCAGTAGGAGGAGGGCCGGAACTCCTTCCACAGATACGCAGTATTTT
>NA|TRBJ2-7|NA|19|TRBV12-2
CASRGTSGRGDVRSYEQYF
TGTGCAAGTCGCGGGACTAGCGGGAGGGGTGATGTAAGGTCCTACGAGCAGTACTTC
>TRBD2|TRBJ2-7|NA|14|TRBV4-3
CASSLSLAEYEQYF
TGCGCCAGCAGTCTCTCTCTAGCGGAATACGAGCAGTACTTC
>NA|TRBJ2-1|NA|18|TRBV29-1
CSAVGGPNTKSSYNEQFF
TGCAGCGCCGTGGGCGGGCCAAATACAAAGAGCTCCTACAATGAGCAGTTCTTC
>TRBD2|TRBJ2-1|NA|17|TRBV11-2
CASSIGLAGGSYNEQFF
TGTGCCAGCAGCATCGGACTAGCGGGAGGCTCCTACAATGAGCAGTTCTTC
>TRBD1|TRBJ2-7|NA|13|TRBV6-6
CATRTGASYEQYF
TGTGCCACCCGGACAGGGGCATCCTACGAGCAGTACTTC
>TRBD1|TRBJ1-1|NA|14|TRBV6-2/TRBV6-3
CASSRQGGFTEAFF
TGTGCCAGCAGCCGACAGGGAGGTTTCACTGAAGCTTTCTTT
>NA|TRBJ2-6|NA|15|TRBV7-3
CASSFSASGANVLTF
TGTGCCAGCAGCTTTAGTGCCTCTGGGGCCAACGTCCTGACTTTC
>NA|TRBJ1-3|NA|16|TRBV10-3
CAISESSPISGNTIYF
TGTGCCATCAGTGAGTCGTCCCCCATCTCTGGAAACACCATATATTTT
>NA|TRBJ1-1|few|13|TRBV28
CASSLQGHTEAFF
TGTGCCAGCAGTTTACAGGGGCACACTGAAGCTTTCTTT
>TRBD1|TRBJ2-2|once|15|TRBV5-1
CASETGGRGTGELFF
TGCGCCAGCGAGACAGGGGGACGAGGGACCGGGGAGCTGTTTTTT
>NA|TRBJ2-5|NA|14|TRBV27
CASKTETGTPWKDF
TGTGCCAGCAAAACTGAGACCGGGACTCCCTGGAAGGACTTC
>NA|TRBJ1-2|NA|17|TRBV5-1
CASSLEVRGSDNYGYTF
TGCGCCAGCAGCCTCGAGGTGCGGGGTTCGGATAACTATGGCTACACCTTC
>NA|TRBJ1-6|NA|14|TRBV23-1
CASSLCPDNSPLHF
TGCGCCAGCAGCCTATGTCCGGATAATTCACCCCTCCACTTT
>TRBD1|TRBJ1-4|NA|16|TRBV27
CASSLYGTGGGEKLFF
TGTGCCAGCAGTTTGTACGGGACAGGGGGAGGGGAAAAACTGTTTTTT
>TRBD2|TRBJ2-7|medium-sized|14|TRBV5-6
CASSPPSGTYEQYF
TGTGCCAGCAGCCCTCCTAGCGGGACCTACGAGCAGTACTTC
>TRBD1|TRBJ1-2|NA|15|TRBV30
CAWRPTGARGYGYTF
TGTGCCTGGAGACCCACAGGGGCGAGGGGGTATGGCTACACCTTC